The clone carrying this TCR beta chain has more than one count but fewer than ten. The antigen is unknown. Amplification used 60 Vbeta primers and 13 Jbeta primers. TCRdb keeps only in-frame clones here, not all; method: immunoSEQ multiplex PCR. The sample lists about 120,000 clones, about 80% occurring once. Healthy bone marrow donors formed the donor group. The data are from a study of cytomegalovirus exposure and HLA in healthy donors. The V gene's germline CDR1 is SNHLY and CDR2 FYNNEI. The CDR3 runs 13 residues. V dropped 7 bases and J dropped 5 bases, with 14 bases sitting between them. Study results and caveats: A later analysis found that most CMV-associated TCR beta chains appeared HLA-restricted.

The sequence was collected from a young man in good health and CMV-seronegative. The sample taken for sequencing was PBMCs. V is TRBV2 and J is TRBJ2-5; D unclear. The CDR3 is CASTQEMQETQYF. In DNA form, the CDR3 reads TGTGCCAGCACGCAGGAAATGCAGGAGACCCAGTACTTC.